Each of the 18 T cell receptor beta chains below was sequenced from the same sample in a study of blood T cell repertoires in COVID-19. Assay used: immunoSEQ multiplex PCR; TCRdb lists only in-frame clones, some missing. The repertoire holds 90,000 or so clones, with 87% as singletons. The sequencing input was peripheral blood. Receptor source: a woman in her sixties with COVID-19, enrolled during active disease.

This clone has a handful of counts. The gene calls are TRBV7-2 and TRBJ2-7, with TRBD2 as a possible D gene (6 bases). Germline V gene sequence: CDR1 SGHTA, CDR2 FQGNSA. Deletions cut 1 base from V and 6 bases from J, with 19 bases between. The CDR3 sequence is 16 residues long. The CDR3 DNA reads TGTGCCAGCAGCTTAGTTTACGGGTTGGTCGGGGGCGAGCAGTACTTC. Its protein is CASSLVYGLVGGEQYF. The variable domain in full, with the rest retrieved from reference TRBV7-2 and TRBJ2-7, is GAGVSQSPSNKVTEKGKDVELRCDPISGHTALYWYRQSLGQGLEFLIYFQGNSAPDKSGLPSDRFSAERTGGSVSTLTIQRTQQEDSAVYLCASSLVYGLVGGEQYFGPGTRLTVT.

This sequence joins TRBV7-2 and TRBJ2-1; 16 positions match TRBD2. The CDR3 length is 16 residues. Germline loops: CDR1 SGHTA, CDR2 FQGNSA. Losses at the gene ends were 5 bases for V and 8 bases for J; bases not matched to a gene: 6. The CDR3 DNA is TGTGCCAGCAGCGCTGGGACTAGCGGGGGGGCGGATGAGCAGTTCTTC. Translated, it gives CASSAGTSGGADEQFF.

This chain links TRBV3-1 (or the pseudogene TRBV3-2) with TRBJ2-1, with D perhaps TRBD2 (6 bases). The CDR3 is made up of 18 amino acids. V lost 4 bases, J lost 0 bases, and 19 bases lay in between. Per the germline V gene, CDR1 is LGHDT and CDR2 is YNNKEL (reference sequence). CDR3 bases: TGTGCCAGCAGCCCGGGGGATAGGAAAAACTACTCCTACAATGAGCAGTTCTTC. This translates into CASSPGDRKNYSYNEQFF.

This chain uses TRBV18 with TRBJ2-7, with a tentative D call TRBD1 (6 bases). From germline, CDR1 is KGHSH and CDR2 LQKENI. Between the trimmed V and J ends, which lost 5 bases and 7 bases, there was a span of 18 bases. The CDR3 contains 14 residues. The CDR3 coding sequence is TGTGCCAGCTCATCTGGACAGTCCGAGAGGGAGCAGTACTTC. Translating it yields CASSSGQSEREQYF.

This clone was recorded once. This rearrangement joins TRBV4-2 to TRBJ2-5; tentative D call: TRBD1 (6 bases). CDR3 length equals 15 residues. V was clipped by 0 bases and J by 4 bases, with 12 bases between them. CDR1 and CDR2 from the germline V gene are LGHNA and YNFKEQ. CDR3 sequence: CASSQDQGRGETQYF. Written as DNA, the CDR3 is TGTGCCAGCAGCCAAGACCAGGGGCGAGGAGAGACCCAGTACTTC.

This clone was counted between two and nine times. The gene calls are TRBV3-1 (or the pseudogene TRBV3-2) and TRBJ1-2; 10 bases map to TRBD1. This CDR3 comprises 14 residues. The junction had 6 bases not matched to a gene; V was cut back by 5 bases and J by 6 bases. Germline-derived CDR1 and CDR2 are LGHDT and YNNKEL (reference sequence). CDR3 coding DNA: TGTGCCAGCAGCGCCCGGGACAGGGGCGATGGCTACACCTTC. Encoded protein: CASSARDRGDGYTF.

The V and J genes are TRBV19 and TRBJ2-7; a possible D gene is TRBD2 (6 bases). Germline V gives CDR1 LNHDA, CDR2 SQIVND (reference sequence). Trimming took off 5 bases at V and 4 bases at J, with 12 bases between the two ends. This CDR3 has 13 residues. The CDR3 region is CASSVPGSYEQYF. The CDR3 nucleotides read TGTGCCAGTAGTGTTCCCGGGAGTTACGAGCAGTACTTC. Using reference TRBV19 and TRBJ2-7 for the parts outside the CDR3, the full variable domain is DGGITQSPKYLFRKEGQNVTLSCEQNLNHDAMYWYRQDPGQGLRLIYYSQIVNDFQKGDIAEGYSVSREKKESFPLTVTSAQKNPTAFYLCASSVPGSYEQYFGPGTRLTVT.

The rearrangement uses TRBV19 and TRBJ1-4, with D possibly being TRBD1 (5 bases). The CDR3 spans 16 residues. Germline CDR1 and CDR2: LNHDA and SQIVND (reference sequence). V was pared by 6 bases and J by 2 bases, with 16 bases between. CDR3 nucleotide sequence: TGTGCCAGTAGGGTTGCGGGGACGCTGACTAATGAAAAACTGTTTTTT. This gives the protein CASRVAGTLTNEKLFF. Drawing the rest from reference TRBV19 and TRBJ1-4, the complete variable domain is DGGITQSPKYLFRKEGQNVTLSCEQNLNHDAMYWYRQDPGQGLRLIYYSQIVNDFQKGDIAEGYSVSREKKESFPLTVTSAQKNPTAFYLCASRVAGTLTNEKLFFGSGTQLSVL.

This clone was found once. CDR3 DNA: TGTGCCAGCAGCGCGTCACTAGCAGAAACAGATACGCAGTATTTT. This gives the protein CASSASLAETDTQYF. The chain combines TRBV9 with TRBJ2-3, with D possibly matching TRBD2 (6 bases). Germline lookup yields CDR1 SGDLS and CDR2 YYNGEE. With 3 bases removed from V and 3 bases from J, the gap between germline ends came to 14 bases. The CDR3 runs to 15 residues.

The rearrangement joins TRBV2 to TRBJ2-1, with 15 bases matching TRBD2. Germline V gene data show CDR1 as SNHLY and CDR2 as FYNNEI. This CDR3 region has 16 residues. V shed 6 bases and J 9 bases; nucleotides not matched to a gene: 9. Written as DNA, the CDR3 is TGTGCCAGCAGGGGACTAGCGGGGGGCAGTTTCATTGAGCAGTTCTTC. It is translated as CASRGLAGGSFIEQFF.

The CDR3: CATSDATVPGELFF. The CDR3, as DNA: TGTGCCACCAGTGATGCGACAGTCCCCGGGGAGCTGTTTTTT. This chain joins TRBV24-1 and TRBJ2-2, with D possibly matching TRBD1 (5 bases). V was pared by 3 bases and J by 6 bases, with 10 bases between. Looked up from germline, CDR1 is KGHDR and CDR2 is SFDVKD. CDR3 length: 14 residues.

This clone was counted a single time. The rearrangement uses TRBV20-1 and TRBJ1-3; D is unresolved. The CDR3 is made up of 14 amino acids. V dropped 3 bases and J dropped 3 bases, with 12 bases sitting between them. Germline lookup yields CDR1 DFQATT and CDR2 SNEGSKA (reference sequence). The CDR3 reads CSASSDINGNTIYF. The CDR3 DNA reads as TGCAGTGCTAGTTCCGACATCAATGGAAACACCATATATTTT.

The gene calls are TRBV18 and TRBJ2-3; 9 bases align to TRBD2. Trimming took 8 bases from V and 5 from J; bases not matched to a gene: 8. Germline V CDR1 and CDR2: KGHSH, LQKENI. The CDR3 totals 14 residues. The chain's CDR3 is CASALQAGGDTQYF. The CDR3 bases are TGTGCCAGCGCCCTCCAAGCGGGGGGAGATACGCAGTATTTT.

V and J are TRBV9 and TRBJ2-7, with TRBD2 matching 7 bases. J gave up 4 bases and V 9 bases, and 7 bases lay outside the gene matches. CDR3 size: 12 residues. Germline CDR1 is SGDLS and CDR2 is YYNGEE. CDR3 sequence reads: CANLGGSYEQYF. The CDR3 bases are TGTGCCAACCTGGGGGGGAGTTACGAGCAGTACTTC.

This chain uses TRBV12-2 with TRBJ1-5; TRBD1 reflects the table's D call only, with no check against the DNA. TRBV12-2 is annotated as a pseudogene. The CDR3 has 14 residues. CDR3 DNA: TGTGCAAGTCGCGTCACAGGGGTCAATCAGCCCCAGCATTTT. Translated: CASRVTGVNQPQHF.

The CDR3: CASSLAVSRFGSPLHF. The CDR3 DNA follows: TGCGCCAGCAGCTTGGCCGTGTCCCGTTTCGGGTCACCCCTCCACTTT. The rearrangement uses TRBV5-1 and TRBJ1-6; no clear D gene. From germline, CDR1 is SGHRS and CDR2 YFSETQ. The CDR3 has 16 amino acids. Trimming left V 0 bases short and J 10 bases short, with 17 bases between.

The chain recombines TRBV27 with TRBJ2-7; TRBD2 agrees at 7 bases. The CDR3 consists of 13 residues. Germline V gives CDR1 MNHEY, CDR2 SMNVEV (reference sequence). The V segment lost 10 bases and the J segment 3 bases; nucleotides outside the gene matches: 9. The CDR3: CAISRRGGYEQYF. In nucleotides, the CDR3 is TGTGCCATCTCCCGCCGCGGGGGCTACGAGCAGTACTTC.

The J gene is TRBJ2-5, the V gene TRBV11-2; 14 bases are shared with TRBD2. The V and J ends lost 5 bases and 5 bases, in that order; junction bases with no gene match: 7. Germline V gene data show CDR1 as SGHAT and CDR2 as FQNNGV. The CDR3 consists of 16 residues. The CDR3 spells CASSTGLAGGGETQYF. As DNA, the CDR3 is TGTGCCAGCAGCACCGGACTAGCGGGGGGCGGGGAGACCCAGTACTTC.